The present TCR beta chain was sequenced within a study of TIL therapy for anti-PD-1-resistant metastatic lung cancer. Study information: Tumors carried a median roughly 1.5 non-synonymous mutations per megabase.

The time point here: pre-treatment sample, taken before nivolumab and TIL therapy. V dropped 3 bases and J dropped 5; count of bases not matched to a gene: 6. Germline V CDR1 and CDR2: SGDLS, YYNGEE. This CDR3 is built from 14 residues. The libraries were made with immunoSEQ v3. Produced via immunoSEQ multiplex PCR; TCRdb's table is partial and in-frame only. The sample lists about 36,000 clones, about 70% seen once, with 4.5% to 6% in the top ten. The source material was blood, sampled at baseline. This chain uses TRBV9 with TRBJ1-1, with TRBD1 matching 8 bases. The source is a person aged 25 to 85 with non-small cell lung cancer. This CDR3 reads CASSGGQGGTEAFF. The CDR3 DNA sequence: TGTGCCAGCAGCGGAGGACAGGGAGGTACTGAAGCTTTCTTT.